This T cell receptor (beta chain) is from a study of cytomegalovirus exposure and HLA in healthy donors. About the research overall: Among approximately 400 genotyped donors, around 81% fell in the Caucasian-associated ancestry cluster. Study results and limitations: One variant, a missense change in DCLRE1C, was linked in a later analysis to TCR beta V- and J-gene trimming. Most TCR sequences showed up rarely, but some public TCRs showed up in many donors. Rates of TCR association differed by HLA locus in a later analysis, with DRB1 highest and HLA-C lowest.

Notes on this clone: Its target is not known.

This CDR3 region has 16 residues. V trimming: 4 bases; J trimming: 6 bases; junction bases outside the gene matches: 10. Per the germline V gene, CDR1 is SGHRS and CDR2 is YFSETQ. The PCR contained 60 Vbeta and 13 Jbeta primers. The table came from immunoSEQ multiplex PCR; TCRdb's copy has only in-frame clones and leaves some out. The table includes 100,000 to 150,000 clones, around four fifths detected once. The chain is built from TRBV5-1 and TRBJ2-1, with TRBD2 identical over 10 bases. The sequenced material came from PBMCs. This TCR was sampled from a male donor in good health and CMV-seronegative. Here the CDR3 reads CASSPQLAGLGNEQFF. In nucleotides, the CDR3 is TGCGCCAGCAGCCCCCAACTAGCGGGATTGGGCAATGAGCAGTTCTTC.